This T cell receptor (beta chain) originates from a study of shared clonotypes between healthy human individuals. Some clones are missing from TCRdb's copy, which holds only in-frame ones; the method was immunoSEQ multiplex PCR. The table includes around 1,900,000 clones, around 95% detected once. CD8 cells regarded as naive lacked CD45RO, were positively chosen for CCR7, and omitted terminally differentiated effector memory CD45RA+ cells. The specimen was naive CD8+ T cells from PBMCs. The sequence was collected from a man aged 18-30 years in good health. Some clones in this sample may be carry-over from other donors' samples.

The CDR3 DNA sequence: TGTGCCAGCAGCCAAGATCCGGGACACACTGAAGCTTTCTTT. This sequence encodes CASSQDPGHTEAFF. The chain employs TRBV4-2 and TRBJ1-1; D may be TRBD1 (5 bases). This CDR3 spans 14 amino acids. Germline V lookup: CDR1 LGHNA, CDR2 YNFKEQ. Trimming cost V 0 bases and J 3 bases, with 8 bases left between them.